The rows below give T cell receptor beta chains drawn from one sample of a study of cytomegalovirus exposure and HLA in healthy donors. This table comes from immunoSEQ multiplex PCR, and its TCRdb copy is limited to in-frame clones, with some not included. The top ten hold approximately 3% of the sample, which has 65,000 to 75,000 clones, roughly 93% seen once. The source material was PBMCs. These receptor sequences come from a woman younger than 35 in good health and CMV-seropositive. CDR3s include the opening cysteine and the closing phenylalanine or tryptophan. Fields, in order: D gene, clone size, J gene, V gene, CDR3 protein, CDR3 DNA. A D gene is named only where the DNA matches it firmly. For some rows the clone size is stated as once, few or many, or as a class when expanded; others skip it.

D gene: TRBD1; clone size: NA; J gene: TRBJ1-2; V gene: TRBV28; CDR3 protein: CASSTPGQGFGYTF; CDR3 DNA: TGTGCCAGCAGTACACCGGGACAGGGGTTTGGCTACACCTTC
D gene: TRBD1; clone size: NA; J gene: TRBJ2-1; V gene: TRBV5-1; CDR3 protein: CASSLTQGDYNEQFF; CDR3 DNA: TGCGCCAGCAGCTTGACCCAGGGGGATTACAATGAGCAGTTCTTC
D gene: NA; clone size: NA; J gene: TRBJ2-5; V gene: TRBV7-7; CDR3 protein: CASSFRLEQETQYF; CDR3 DNA: TGTGCTAGCAGCTTCAGACTAGAACAAGAGACCCAGTACTTC
D gene: NA; clone size: NA; J gene: TRBJ1-6; V gene: TRBV7-2; CDR3 protein: CASSLDPGAGGNNSPLHF; CDR3 DNA: TGTGCCAGCAGCTTAGACCCCGGGGCGGGGGGGAATAATTCACCCCTCCACTTT
D gene: TRBD2; clone size: NA; J gene: TRBJ2-1; V gene: TRBV7-9; CDR3 protein: CASSLVSGEGRNEQFF; CDR3 DNA: TGTGCCAGCAGCTTAGTCTCGGGGGAGGGCCGCAATGAGCAGTTCTTC
D gene: NA; clone size: NA; J gene: TRBJ2-3; V gene: TRBV28; CDR3 protein: CASSPGRVTDTQYF; CDR3 DNA: TGTGCCAGCTCCCCGGGCAGGGTAACAGATACGCAGTATTTT
D gene: TRBD1; clone size: NA; J gene: TRBJ2-7; V gene: TRBV5-4; CDR3 protein: CASSPGTGSSYEQYF; CDR3 DNA: TGTGCCAGCAGCCCCGGGACAGGGAGCTCCTACGAGCAGTACTTC
D gene: NA; clone size: NA; J gene: TRBJ2-5; V gene: TRBV5-1; CDR3 protein: CASNPRGASQETQYF; CDR3 DNA: TGCGCCAGCAACCCTCGGGGAGCGAGTCAAGAGACCCAGTACTTC
D gene: TRBD2; clone size: NA; J gene: TRBJ2-7; V gene: TRBV28; CDR3 protein: CASSLPSQGSAGGRYEQYF; CDR3 DNA: TGTGCCAGCAGTTTACCCTCTCAGGGCTCGGCGGGGGGCCGATACGAGCAGTACTTC
D gene: NA; clone size: once; J gene: TRBJ1-2; V gene: TRBV6-5; CDR3 protein: CASRKGQSMNYGYTF; CDR3 DNA: TGTGCCAGCAGGAAGGGGCAGTCCATGAACTATGGCTACACCTTC
D gene: TRBD2; clone size: NA; J gene: TRBJ2-1; V gene: TRBV7-6; CDR3 protein: CASSPSTSGTYNEQFF; CDR3 DNA: TGTGCCAGCAGCCCATCGACTAGCGGAACCTACAATGAGCAGTTCTTC
D gene: NA; clone size: NA; J gene: TRBJ1-2; V gene: TRBV28; CDR3 protein: CASSLNARYTF; CDR3 DNA: TGTGCCAGCAGTTTAAACGCCCGGTACACCTTC
D gene: TRBD1; clone size: NA; J gene: TRBJ1-1; V gene: TRBV7-9; CDR3 protein: CASSLPTGMNTEAFF; CDR3 DNA: TGTGCCAGCAGCCTACCGACAGGGATGAACACTGAAGCTTTCTTT
D gene: NA; clone size: NA; J gene: TRBJ2-3; V gene: TRBV4-2; CDR3 protein: CARGDTQYF; CDR3 DNA: TGTGCAAGGGGCGATACGCAGTATTTT
D gene: TRBD1; clone size: NA; J gene: TRBJ1-1; V gene: TRBV19; CDR3 protein: CASSKPGQDAFF; CDR3 DNA: TGTGCCAGTAGTAAGCCGGGACAGGACGCTTTCTTT
D gene: TRBD2; clone size: once; J gene: TRBJ2-5; V gene: TRBV19; CDR3 protein: CASKGSGLAQETQYF; CDR3 DNA: TGTGCCAGTAAAGGATCCGGACTAGCACAAGAGACCCAGTACTTC
D gene: NA; clone size: NA; J gene: TRBJ2-4; V gene: TRBV6-6; CDR3 protein: CASSPSDRSNIQYF; CDR3 DNA: TGTGCCAGCAGCCCGTCGGACAGATCGAACATTCAGTACTTC
D gene: NA; clone size: NA; J gene: TRBJ2-7; V gene: TRBV5-1; CDR3 protein: CASSLAGDSYEQYF; CDR3 DNA: TGCGCCAGCAGCTTGGCCGGGGATTCCTACGAGCAGTACTTC
D gene: NA; clone size: NA; J gene: TRBJ1-5; V gene: TRBV4-1; CDR3 protein: CASSPQQGPSNQPQHF; CDR3 DNA: TGCGCCAGCAGCCCCCAACAGGGCCCCAGCAATCAGCCCCAGCATTTT
D gene: NA; clone size: NA; J gene: TRBJ2-7; V gene: TRBV27; CDR3 protein: CASGQGVAYEQYF; CDR3 DNA: TGTGCCAGCGGCCAAGGGGTAGCCTACGAGCAGTACTTC
D gene: TRBD2; clone size: NA; J gene: TRBJ2-3; V gene: TRBV10-2; CDR3 protein: CASSDASGRALGGDTQYF; CDR3 DNA: TGCGCCAGCAGTGACGCTAGCGGGAGGGCCCTCGGAGGAGATACGCAGTATTTT
D gene: NA; clone size: NA; J gene: TRBJ2-3; V gene: TRBV4-1; CDR3 protein: CASSQVRTHTDTQYF; CDR3 DNA: TGCGCCAGCAGCCAAGTGAGAACTCACACAGATACGCAGTATTTT
D gene: NA; clone size: NA; J gene: TRBJ2-1; V gene: TRBV6-1; CDR3 protein: CASSEDDRSYNEQFF; CDR3 DNA: TGTGCCAGCAGTGAAGACGACAGGAGCTACAATGAGCAGTTCTTC
D gene: NA; clone size: NA; J gene: TRBJ1-2; V gene: TRBV25-1; CDR3 protein: CASSPTGTYGYTF; CDR3 DNA: TGTGCCAGCAGCCCAACAGGGACCTATGGCTACACCTTC
D gene: TRBD2; clone size: NA; J gene: TRBJ2-1; V gene: TRBV7-3; CDR3 protein: CASSLLAGSSYNEQFF; CDR3 DNA: TGTGCCAGCAGCCTATTAGCGGGGAGCTCCTACAATGAGCAGTTCTTC
D gene: NA; clone size: NA; J gene: TRBJ1-2; V gene: TRBV21-1; CDR3 protein: CASSNPGQGRFYGYTF; CDR3 DNA: TGTGCCAGCAGCAACCCGGGACAGGGGCGGTTTTATGGCTACACCTTC
D gene: NA; clone size: NA; J gene: TRBJ1-3; V gene: TRBV2; CDR3 protein: CASRKAQGLGNTIYF; CDR3 DNA: TGTGCCAGCAGGAAAGCCCAGGGGTTAGGAAACACCATATATTTT
D gene: TRBD1; clone size: few; J gene: TRBJ1-1; V gene: TRBV14; CDR3 protein: CASSRLTGQNTEAFF; CDR3 DNA: TGTGCCAGCAGCAGGTTGACAGGGCAGAACACTGAAGCTTTCTTT
D gene: TRBD2; clone size: NA; J gene: TRBJ2-3; V gene: TRBV6-4; CDR3 protein: CASSVAGGNTDTQYF; CDR3 DNA: TGTGCCAGCAGTGTAGCGGGAGGAAACACAGATACGCAGTATTTT
D gene: NA; clone size: NA; J gene: TRBJ1-5; V gene: TRBV6-1; CDR3 protein: CASSEGRYSNQPQHF; CDR3 DNA: TGTGCCAGCAGTGAAGGGCGGTATAGCAATCAGCCCCAGCATTTT